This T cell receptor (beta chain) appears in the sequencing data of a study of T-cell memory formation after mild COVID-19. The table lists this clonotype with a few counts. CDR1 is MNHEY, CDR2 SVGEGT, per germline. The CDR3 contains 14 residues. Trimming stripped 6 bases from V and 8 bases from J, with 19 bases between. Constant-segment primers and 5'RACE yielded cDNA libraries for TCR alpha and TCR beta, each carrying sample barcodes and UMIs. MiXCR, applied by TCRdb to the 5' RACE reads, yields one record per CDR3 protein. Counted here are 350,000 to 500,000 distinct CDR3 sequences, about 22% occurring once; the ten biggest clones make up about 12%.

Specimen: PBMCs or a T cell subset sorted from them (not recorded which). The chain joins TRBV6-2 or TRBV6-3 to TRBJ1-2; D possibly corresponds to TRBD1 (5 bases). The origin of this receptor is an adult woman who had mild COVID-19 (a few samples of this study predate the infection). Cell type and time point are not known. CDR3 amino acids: CASRTQGYRDGYTF. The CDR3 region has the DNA TGTGCCAGCAGGACGCAGGGTTACCGCGACGGCTACACCTTC.